This T cell receptor (beta chain) was found in a study of cytomegalovirus exposure and HLA in healthy donors. This PCR relied on a set of 60 Vbeta primers and 13 Jbeta primers. Sequenced by immunoSEQ multiplex PCR; TCRdb stores in-frame clones only, minus some. The data show roughly 100,000 clones, 66% seen once. Concerning this clone itself: What it binds is unknown.

Study results and limitations: Most subjects' HLA-A and HLA-B alleles were reportedly predicted from TCR beta sequences. Investigators reported more than 150 TCR beta chains as tied to cytomegalovirus. Most TCR sequences were seen very rarely across donors, but some public TCRs occurred in many.

V was clipped by 0 bases and J by 0 bases, with 11 bases between them. The germline V gene encodes CDR1 SNHLY and CDR2 FYNNEI. This CDR3 has 16 amino acids. Sequencing was performed on PBMCs. The chain recombines TRBV2 with TRBJ1-2; no definite D call. The receptor comes from a woman in her forties or fifties in good health and CMV-seronegative. CDR3 residues: CASSEAQAVPNYGYTF. CDR3 nucleotides: TGTGCCAGCAGTGAAGCGCAAGCGGTCCCTAACTATGGCTACACCTTC.